The 30 T cell receptor beta chains given below trace back to one sample, sequenced in a study of shared clonotypes between healthy human individuals. Naive CD8 cells were CD45RO-negative, positively selected for CCR7, excluding terminally differentiated effector memory CD45RA+ cells. TCRdb's table, derived via immunoSEQ multiplex PCR, lists solely in-frame clones and lacks some. The sample has almost 700,000 clones, about 91% seen once. What was sequenced was naive CD8+ T cells sorted from blood. The receptors here all came from a young man in good health.

This clone was observed a single time. The genes are TRBV28 and TRBJ2-2; D is perhaps TRBD1 (6 bases). This CDR3 is 14 amino acids long. CDR1 and CDR2 from the germline V gene are MDHEN and SYDVKM. The ends were cut back, 3 bases at V and 2 bases at J, with 7 bases in the middle. CDR3 DNA: TGTGCCAGCAGTTTCAGGGGAAACACCGGGGAGCTGTTTTTT. Its protein product is CASSFRGNTGELFF.

The chain employs TRBV2 and TRBJ2-1, with TRBD2 matching over 10 bases. V trimming: 5 bases; J trimming: 4 bases; junction bases outside the gene matches: 14. CDR3 length equals 18 residues. CDR1 is SNHLY and CDR2 is FYNNEI in the germline V gene. CDR3 residues: CASSLAGTSETKYNEQFF. In DNA, the CDR3 is TGTGCCAGCAGTTTGGCCGGGACTAGCGAAACCAAGTACAATGAGCAGTTCTTC.

This chain connects TRBV7-6 to TRBJ2-7, with D perhaps given as TRBD1 or TRBD2 (6 bases each). There are 13 residues in the CDR3. The germline CDR1 and CDR2 sequences are SGHVS and FNYEAQ. The V and J ends lost 7 bases and 5 bases respectively, with 15 bases between them. The CDR3 reads CASTLLGGDEQYF. DNA for the CDR3: TGTGCCAGCACCCTCTTGGGGGGCGACGAGCAGTACTTC.

The chain joins TRBV28 to TRBJ2-3; no definite D call. Looked up from germline, CDR1 is MDHEN and CDR2 is SYDVKM. The CDR3 extends over 16 amino acids. Trimming left V 6 bases short and J 1 base short, with 17 bases between. The CDR3 DNA reads TGTGCCAGCAGCCCCCCTCCCGTGTTCGGCACAGATACGCAGTATTTT. This gives the protein CASSPPPVFGTDTQYF. Variable domain in full (rest from reference TRBV28 and TRBJ2-3): DVKVTQSSRYLVKRTGEKVFLECVQDMDHENMFWYRQDPGLGLRLIYFSYDVKMKEKGDIPEGYSVSREKKERFSLILESASTNQTSMYLCASSPPPVFGTDTQYFGPGTRLTVL.

The chain uses TRBV9 and TRBJ2-1; 8 bases map to TRBD1. Trimming took 0 bases from V and 2 from J; bases not matched to a gene: 4. The CDR3 length is 16 residues. CDR1 is SGDLS and CDR2 is YYNGEE in the germline V gene. CDR3 coding DNA: TGTGCCAGCAGCGTAGAGGTACAGGGGGCCTACAATGAGCAGTTCTTC. Translating it yields CASSVEVQGAYNEQFF. The full variable domain, in which reference TRBV9 and TRBJ2-1 provide the parts outside the CDR3, is DSGVTQTPKHLITATGQRVTLRCSPRSGDLSVYWYQQSLDQGLQFLIQYYNGEERAKGNILERFSAQQFPDLHSELNLSSLELGDSALYFCASSVEVQGAYNEQFFGPGTRLTVL.

This clone appeared once. The chain carries TRBV5-3 and TRBJ1-5; 7 bases map to TRBD1. TRBV5-3 is assigned to the ORF class and has an uncertain function. The J segment lost 0 bases and the V segment lost 4 bases, leaving 7 bases of the junction unmatched. The CDR3 is 16 residues long. CDR3 in amino acids: CARSPGQSNSNQPQHF. CDR3 sequence (DNA): TGTGCCAGAAGCCCGGGACAGTCGAATAGCAATCAGCCCCAGCATTTT.

DNA of the CDR3: TGCAGCGTCGGAGGACAGGGAAGCTCCTACGAGCAGTACTTC. Translating it yields CSVGGQGSSYEQYF. The rearrangement links TRBV29-1 to TRBJ2-7, with TRBD1 matching over 8 bases. The germline CDR1 and CDR2 sequences are SQVTM and ANQGSEA. CDR3 length equals 14 residues. With V trimmed by 6 bases and J by 0 bases, 7 bases remained unmatched.

CDR3 in amino acids: CASSVADGLAASYNEQFF. The CDR3 coding sequence is TGTGCCAGCAGCGTAGCTGACGGACTAGCCGCCTCCTACAATGAGCAGTTCTTC. The J gene is TRBJ2-1, the V gene TRBV9; the match to TRBD2 covers 8 bases. The CDR3 loop spans 18 amino acids. In germline, CDR1 is SGDLS, CDR2 YYNGEE. The V gene end was trimmed by 0 bases and the J gene end by 0 bases; junction bases not matched to a gene: 8.

The chain links TRBV7-6 to TRBJ2-5, with TRBD2 as a possible D gene (6 bases). Trimming removed 3 bases at V and 5 bases at J, with 13 bases between. This CDR3 comprises 14 residues. Germline values: CDR1 SGHVS, CDR2 FNYEAQ. The CDR3 loop reads CASSFGGKEETQYF. The CDR3 DNA is TGTGCCAGCAGCTTCGGGGGAAAGGAGGAGACCCAGTACTTC.

This chain joins TRBV4-1 and TRBJ2-1, with no clear D. V lost 1 base, J lost 9 bases, and 10 bases lay in between. Germline CDR1 reads MGHRA; CDR2 reads YSYEKL. This CDR3 region has 13 residues. Here the CDR3 reads CASSQVSGVEQFF. The CDR3 DNA sequence: TGCGCCAGCAGCCAAGTCTCTGGCGTTGAGCAGTTCTTC.

The V call is TRBV27, the J call TRBJ2-1; no firm D call. The CDR3 spans 16 residues. The V and J ends lost 5 bases and 8 bases respectively, with 22 bases between them. CDR1 is MNHEY and CDR2 is SMNVEV in the germline V gene (reference sequence). CDR3 residues: CASSPIDSLRFYEQFF. CDR3 sequence (DNA): TGTGCCAGCAGTCCCATAGACTCCTTACGCTTCTATGAGCAGTTCTTC.

This sequence joins TRBV28 and TRBJ1-2; possible D gene TRBD1, 5 bases. Trimming took off 2 bases at V and 4 bases at J, with 17 bases between the two ends. Germline V lookup: CDR1 MDHEN, CDR2 SYDVKM. This CDR3 is 16 amino acids long. The CDR3 region has the DNA TGTGCCAGCAGTTTACCGCTTGGGGGTGGAGGCTATGGCTACACCTTC. Protein sequence: CASSLPLGGGGYGYTF.

The V gene is TRBV10-3, the J gene TRBJ2-3; 9 positions agree with TRBD1. V gave up 4 bases and J gave up 4 bases; unmatched junction bases: 3. Germline V gene data show CDR1 as ENHRY and CDR2 as SYGVKD. The CDR3 runs to 14 residues. For the CDR3, the DNA is TGTGCCATCAGTGGGACAGGGGATCCAGATACGCAGTATTTT. This sequence encodes CAISGTGDPDTQYF.

The chain employs TRBV7-9 and TRBJ2-1; D may be TRBD2 (6 bases). Trimming removed 5 bases at V and 9 bases at J, with 14 bases between. Germline loops: CDR1 SEHNR, CDR2 FQNEAQ (reference sequence). This CDR3 comprises 13 residues. The CDR3, as DNA: TGTGCCAGCAGCCCATTCATTAGCGGTGAGCAGTTCTTC. Encoded protein: CASSPFISGEQFF.

The J gene is TRBJ1-2, the V gene TRBV29-1, with D maybe TRBD1 (5 bases). The V end was cut by 7 bases, the J end by 4 bases, with 13 bases between. Germline loops: CDR1 SQVTM, CDR2 ANQGSEA. The CDR3 loop spans 12 amino acids. DNA for the CDR3: TGCAGCGCCGATCCGAGGGGCTATGGCTACACCTTC. Its protein is CSADPRGYGYTF.

The CDR3 here is CASFGRRGMNTEAFF. The CDR3 nucleotides are TGTGCCTCTTTTGGGCGGCGGGGGATGAACACTGAAGCTTTCTTT. J is TRBJ1-1 and V is TRBV10-3; maybe TRBD1 (5 bases). V was trimmed by 11 bases and J by 0 bases, leaving 19 bases between them. CDR1 and CDR2 (germline): ENHRY, SYGVKD. This CDR3 contains 15 residues.

This clone occurred once. The rearrangement links TRBV27 to TRBJ2-3, with TRBD2 identical over 11 bases. This CDR3 has 19 residues. V trimming: 7 bases; J trimming: 5 bases; junction bases outside the gene matches: 20. The V gene's germline CDR1 is MNHEY and CDR2 SMNVEV (reference sequence). The CDR3 DNA reads TGTGCCAGCACTAAGGGGACTAGCGGAATTCTACAAGGGGGAGATACGCAGTATTTT. It specifies CASTKGTSGILQGGDTQYF.

V usage is TRBV11-3 and J usage is TRBJ2-3, with D unresolved. Germline CDR1 reads SGHNT; CDR2 reads YENEEA. CDR3 length: 13 amino acids. Trimming removed 5 bases from V and 6 bases from J, with 12 bases in between. The CDR3 is CASSIGAVDTQYF. CDR3 nucleotide sequence: TGTGCCAGCAGCATAGGTGCCGTTGATACGCAGTATTTT.

This chain connects TRBV27 to TRBJ1-2; D possibly corresponds to TRBD1 (6 bases). The CDR3 contains 14 residues. The V end lost 3 bases, the J end lost 4 bases, and 12 bases lay between the germline ends. CDR1 MNHEY and CDR2 SMNVEV come from the germline V gene (reference sequence). The CDR3 nucleotides are TGTGCCAGCAGTTTCTTTCAGGGGAGCTATGGCTACACCTTC. Its protein is CASSFFQGSYGYTF.

The rearrangement joins TRBV5-1 to TRBJ2-7; weak D call: TRBD2 (6 bases). Germline V lookup: CDR1 SGHRS, CDR2 YFSETQ. The V end lost 2 bases, the J end lost 2 bases, and 11 bases lay between the germline ends. CDR3 size: 14 residues. The CDR3 sequence: CASSFSAGTYEQYF. In DNA, the CDR3 is TGCGCCAGCAGCTTTAGCGCGGGAACCTACGAGCAGTACTTC.

The chain carries TRBV11-2 and TRBJ2-1; TRBD1 agrees at 7 bases. Germline V gene sequence: CDR1 SGHAT, CDR2 FQNNGV. The V and J ends lost 3 bases and 6 bases, in that order; junction bases with no gene match: 5. CDR3 length: 14 residues. CDR3 nucleotide sequence: TGTGCCAGCAGCTTCCCGGGACAGATCAATGAGCAGTTCTTC. It yields the protein CASSFPGQINEQFF.

This chain connects TRBV7-9 to TRBJ1-6; D possibly corresponds to TRBD1 (5 bases). CDR1 and CDR2 from the germline V gene are SEHNR and FQNEAQ (reference sequence). Between the trimmed V and J ends, which lost 4 bases and 5 bases, there was a span of 18 bases. CDR3 length: 17 amino acids. CDR3 sequence reads: CASSSTGGGEDNSPLHF. The CDR3 nucleotides are TGTGCCAGCAGCTCCACGGGCGGGGGAGAAGATAATTCACCCCTCCACTTT.

The CDR3 coding sequence is TGTGCCAGCAGCCAAACTATCCCAGGGGGCTCGACCGAGACCCAGTACTTC. Translation gives CASSQTIPGGSTETQYF. V and J are TRBV16 and TRBJ2-5, with 8 bases fitting TRBD1. The V and J ends lost 2 bases and 5 bases, in that order; junction bases with no gene match: 13. Germline-derived CDR1 and CDR2 are KGHSY and FQNENV. The CDR3 is 17 residues long.

J is TRBJ1-5 and V is TRBV19; perhaps TRBD1 as D (5 bases). Trimming cost V 6 bases and J 10 bases, with 16 bases left between them. This CDR3 is built from 13 residues. The V gene's germline CDR1 is LNHDA and CDR2 SQIVND (reference sequence). CDR3: CASSHTTGGPQHF. The CDR3 region has the DNA TGTGCCAGTAGCCACACAACAGGCGGTCCCCAGCATTTT.

The chain is built from TRBV5-6 and TRBJ2-3, with D possibly TRBD1 on 6 matching bases. CDR3 size: 14 residues. Germline values: CDR1 SGHDT, CDR2 YYEEEE. V was clipped by 4 bases and J by 3 bases, with 12 bases between them. The CDR3 coding sequence is TGTGCCAGCAGCCAAGGGGGTCGGACAGATACGCAGTATTTT. This translates into CASSQGGRTDTQYF.

V gene TRBV7-9 combines with J gene TRBJ2-1; TRBD2 might be the D (5 bases). The CDR3 runs 15 residues. Germline CDR1 is SEHNR and CDR2 is FQNEAQ (reference sequence). V lost 5 bases to trimming and J lost 9 bases, with 20 bases between them. CDR3 in amino acids: CASSPTGRVHTEQFF. The DNA of the CDR3 is TGTGCCAGCAGCCCTACGGGAAGGGTCCATACTGAGCAGTTCTTC.

The genes are TRBV28 and TRBJ2-4; 8 bases align to TRBD1. The V gene's germline CDR1 is MDHEN and CDR2 SYDVKM. Trimming took 5 bases from V and 0 from J; bases not matched to a gene: 9. The CDR3 contains 17 residues. The CDR3 region is CASSTIGQGVAKNIQYF. In DNA, the CDR3 is TGTGCCAGCAGTACTATCGGACAGGGAGTAGCCAAAAACATTCAGTACTTC.

This rearrangement joins TRBV6-1 to TRBJ2-1; D may be TRBD2 (6 bases). The CDR3 runs to 14 residues. The germline CDR1 and CDR2 sequences are MNHNS and SASEGT. Trimming cost V 7 bases and J 2 bases, with 12 bases left between them. The CDR3 bases are TGTGCCAGCACAATTCGCGGGACCTACAATGAGCAGTTCTTC. As protein: CASTIRGTYNEQFF.

V is TRBV18 and J is TRBJ2-7; D gene ambiguous. CDR1 and CDR2 (germline): KGHSH, LQKENI. This CDR3 is 13 amino acids long. V was shortened by 0 bases and J by 5 bases, with 8 bases between the two germline ends. CDR3 nucleotides: TGTGCCAGCTCACCACCGGTGTTGAACGAGCAGTACTTC. This codes for CASSPPVLNEQYF.

This chain uses TRBV27 with TRBJ2-7; 13 bases are shared with TRBD2. CDR3 size: 17 residues. With 6 bases clipped from V and 2 bases from J, the junction kept 10 bases outside the gene matches. Germline CDR1 is MNHEY and CDR2 is SMNVEV (reference sequence). This chain's CDR3 is CASRSGTSGIDTYEQYF. The DNA for the CDR3 is TGTGCCAGCAGATCCGGGACTAGCGGGATCGACACCTACGAGCAGTACTTC.